These 25 T cell receptor beta chains were all obtained from the same sample, sequenced in a study of PD-L1 blockade in urothelial cancer. Here immunoSEQ multiplex PCR was the method, and the copy in TCRdb shows in-frame clones only, minus some. This table has over 50,000 clones, around 84% appearing once. The material sequenced was PBMCs, taken around atezolizumab (anti-PD-L1) treatment. The receptors stem from a man in his forties or fifties with urothelial cancer.

This chain joins TRBV6-1 and TRBJ1-4; D possibly corresponds to TRBD1 (6 bases). CDR1 is MNHNS, CDR2 SASEGT, per germline. V was trimmed by 10 bases and J by 6 bases, leaving 18 bases between them. The CDR3 sequence is 14 residues long. The CDR3 nucleotides read TGTGCCATCTTACAGGGTCTGGGCCATGAAAAACTGTTTTTT. Its translation is CAILQGLGHEKLFF.

In nucleotides, the CDR3 is TGTGCCAGCAGCGGACAGGGGGCTTACACTGAAGCTTTCTTT. This sequence encodes CASSGQGAYTEAFF. The chain couples TRBV9 to TRBJ1-1; 10 nucleotides agree with TRBD1. Trimming took 3 bases from V and 3 from J; bases not matched to a gene: 2. Germline CDR1 SGDLS, CDR2 YYNGEE. The CDR3 has 14 amino acids.

The V and J genes are TRBV7-3 and TRBJ2-7; 9 bases are a match to TRBD2. The CDR3 extends over 14 amino acids. The V gene end was trimmed by 1 base and the J gene end by 3 bases; junction bases not matched to a gene: 1. Germline V gene lookup returns CDR1 SGHTA and CDR2 FQGTGA. The CDR3 reads CASSLKAGGYEQYF. The CDR3 DNA follows: TGTGCCAGCAGCTTAAAAGCGGGAGGCTACGAGCAGTACTTC.

The chain recombines TRBV27 with TRBJ2-7; a weak D match, TRBD1 (5 bases). The V gene lost 1 base and the J gene lost 6 bases, with 7 bases spanning the gap. Looked up from germline, CDR1 is MNHEY and CDR2 is SMNVEV (reference sequence). CDR3 size: 12 residues. CDR3 in amino acids: CASSLWGSEQYF. CDR3 DNA sequence: TGTGCCAGCAGTTTATGGGGCAGCGAGCAGTACTTC.

V is TRBV6-1 and J is TRBJ2-1, with a tentative D call TRBD2 (5 bases). The CDR3 is 14 residues long. The germline V gene has CDR1 MNHNS and CDR2 SASEGT. Trimming left V 6 bases short and J 5 bases short, with 14 bases between. The CDR3 DNA reads TGTGCCAGCAGGGAGCCGGGATTCGACAATGAGCAGTTCTTC. This codes for CASREPGFDNEQFF.

The chain joins TRBV9 to TRBJ1-2, with D possibly being TRBD1 (5 bases). Germline loops: CDR1 SGDLS, CDR2 YYNGEE. V lost 0 bases and J lost 7, with 13 bases in between. CDR3 size: 14 residues. The CDR3 DNA follows: TGTGCCAGCAGCGTAGGAACAGGCATGGGTGGCTACACCTTC. Its translation: CASSVGTGMGGYTF.

The chain recombines TRBV19 with TRBJ1-3; D remains unclear. The germline V and J ends were trimmed by 7 bases and 1 base, with 14 bases remaining between them. The CDR3 consists of 15 residues. Germline values: CDR1 LNHDA, CDR2 SQIVND (reference sequence). In nucleotides, the CDR3 is TGTGCCAGTACCCGTCGCTACCCTTCTGGAAACACCATATATTTT. It is translated as CASTRRYPSGNTIYF.

This clone has a single count. The V and J genes are TRBV30 and TRBJ2-7, with TRBD2 matching over 11 bases. This CDR3 region has 18 residues. From germline, CDR1 is GTSNPN and CDR2 SVGIG (reference sequence). V dropped 3 bases and J dropped 0; count of bases not matched to a gene: 13. The CDR3 loop is CAWSLSRISGRGSYEQYF. The CDR3 bases are TGTGCCTGGAGCCTCTCTAGGATTAGCGGGAGGGGCTCCTACGAGCAGTACTTC. The whole variable domain, remainder taken from reference TRBV30 and TRBJ2-7, is SQTIHQWPATLVQPVGSPLSLECTVEGTSNPNLYWYRQAAGRGLQLLFYSVGIGQISSEVPQNLSASRPQDRQFILSSKKLLLSDSGFYLCAWSLSRISGRGSYEQYFGPGTRLTVT.

This chain joins TRBV28 and TRBJ1-5; a weak D match, TRBD1 (5 bases). This CDR3 is built from 15 residues. The ends were cut back, 8 bases at V and 4 bases at J, with 18 bases in the middle. CDR1 is MDHEN, CDR2 SYDVKM, per germline. In DNA form, the CDR3 reads TGTGCCAGCGGACGAGACGGACACGGTAATCAGCCCCAGCATTTT. It codes for CASGRDGHGNQPQHF.

The gene calls are TRBV11-2 and TRBJ2-3, with TRBD2 identical over 7 bases. The V segment lost 6 bases and the J segment 1 base; nucleotides outside the gene matches: 7. Germline CDR1 and CDR2: SGHAT and FQNNGV. The CDR3 is made up of 15 amino acids. The CDR3 region is CASRHREVGTDTQYF. CDR3 DNA sequence: TGTGCCAGCAGGCACCGGGAGGTTGGCACAGATACGCAGTATTTT.

This clone was seen only once. The chain has TRBV10-3 and TRBJ2-1; no clear D. Per germline, CDR1 ENHRY and CDR2 SYGVKD. This CDR3 is 13 amino acids long. V was cut by 11 bases and J by 5 bases, with 16 bases left in between. CDR3 loop: CALRSITDNEQFF. The DNA for the CDR3 is TGTGCCCTTCGGTCCATAACTGACAATGAGCAGTTCTTC.

CDR3 loop: CASSPLGGGLGTEAFF. The CDR3 DNA is TGTGCCAGCTCACCACTTGGGGGCGGTTTGGGCACTGAAGCTTTCTTT. The V call is TRBV18, the J call TRBJ1-1, with D possibly being TRBD1 (6 bases). Trimming pared 1 base from V and 4 bases from J, leaving 16 bases between. The CDR3 totals 16 residues. CDR1 and CDR2 (germline): KGHSH, LQKENI.

The V call is TRBV2, the J call TRBJ2-7, with 14 bases that match TRBD2. The CDR3 is 14 residues long. V lost 6 bases and J lost 6; bases outside the gene matches: 4. Germline lookup yields CDR1 SNHLY and CDR2 FYNNEI. This CDR3 is CASRRLAGGVEQYF. As DNA, the CDR3 is TGTGCCAGCAGACGACTAGCGGGAGGGGTCGAGCAGTACTTC.

V and J are TRBV6-5 and TRBJ2-1; 12 positions agree with TRBD2. CDR3 length equals 15 residues. V dropped 6 bases and J dropped 4; count of bases not matched to a gene: 4. Germline assignment: CDR1 MNHEY and CDR2 SVGAGI. The CDR3 is CASSVTSGSYNEQFF. The CDR3 nucleotides are TGTGCCAGCAGCGTGACTAGCGGGAGTTACAATGAGCAGTTCTTC.

V gene TRBV28 combines with J gene TRBJ1-5, with TRBD1 identical over 10 bases. This CDR3 has 15 amino acids. Germline values: CDR1 MDHEN, CDR2 SYDVKM. V dropped 8 bases and J dropped 6; count of bases not matched to a gene: 10. CDR3 sequence reads: CASLLGTGVAQPQHF. In DNA, the CDR3 is TGTGCCAGCCTTCTCGGGACAGGGGTTGCTCAGCCCCAGCATTTT.

This clone was picked up one time. This chain uses TRBV5-1 with TRBJ1-5; tentative D call: TRBD1 (6 bases). V was cut by 0 bases and J by 4 bases, with 11 bases left in between. The CDR3 has 15 amino acids. Germline-derived CDR1 and CDR2 are SGHRS and YFSETQ. The CDR3 sequence: CASSLEGQTNQPQHF. The CDR3 DNA reads as TGCGCCAGCAGCTTGGAAGGACAGACAAATCAGCCCCAGCATTTT. Full variable domain (remainder filled in from reference TRBV5-1 and TRBJ1-5): KAGVTQTPRYLIKTRGQQVTLSCSPISGHRSVSWYQQTPGQGLQFLFEYFSETQRNKGNFPGRFSGRQFSNSRSEMNVSTLELGDSALYLCASSLEGQTNQPQHFGDGTRLSIL.

The chain carries TRBV19 and TRBJ1-5; D is undetermined. Germline loops: CDR1 LNHDA, CDR2 SQIVND (reference sequence). V was shortened by 7 bases and J by 0 bases, with 16 bases between the two germline ends. The CDR3 totals 16 residues. The CDR3 region is CASIREAGISNQPQHF. The CDR3 DNA reads TGTGCCAGTATTCGAGAGGCCGGGATTAGCAATCAGCCCCAGCATTTT.

The rearrangement links TRBV7-9 to TRBJ2-2; 10 bases match TRBD1. This CDR3 has 19 residues. V lost 5 bases and J lost 3; bases outside the gene matches: 15. Germline V CDR1 and CDR2: SEHNR, FQNEAQ (reference sequence). CDR3 sequence: CASSPTRWIGQGDTGELFF. The CDR3 region has the DNA TGTGCCAGCAGCCCAACACGTTGGATAGGACAGGGGGACACCGGGGAGCTGTTTTTT.

The V and J genes are TRBV18 and TRBJ1-3, with D hard to call. Looked up from germline, CDR1 is KGHSH and CDR2 is LQKENI. The CDR3 consists of 12 residues. The V end was cut by 3 bases, the J end by 4 bases, with 4 bases between. The CDR3, as DNA: TGTGCCAGCTCACCTCTCGGAAACACCATATATTTT. As protein: CASSPLGNTIYF.

This chain links TRBV5-1 with TRBJ2-5; 10 positions match TRBD2. Germline CDR1 is SGHRS and CDR2 is YFSETQ. The CDR3 consists of 16 residues. The V segment lost 3 bases and the J segment 1 base; nucleotides outside the gene matches: 6. The CDR3 protein is CASSSSGRAFQETQYF. The CDR3 coding sequence is TGCGCCAGCAGCTCCAGCGGGAGGGCCTTCCAAGAGACCCAGTACTTC.

The rearrangement uses TRBV28 and TRBJ2-7; 13 nucleotides align to TRBD2. V dropped 8 bases and J dropped 1; count of bases not matched to a gene: 5. The CDR3 covers 15 residues. Germline V gene lookup returns CDR1 MDHEN and CDR2 SYDVKM. CDR3 DNA: TGTGCCAGCCTCGGACTAGCGGGAGATTCCTACGAGCAGTACTTC. Its translation: CASLGLAGDSYEQYF.

This chain joins TRBV18 and TRBJ1-1; the D is unclear. The CDR3 loop spans 16 amino acids. Between the trimmed V and J ends, which lost 5 bases and 1 base, there was a span of 17 bases. CDR1 is KGHSH and CDR2 is LQKENI in the germline V gene. CDR3 sequence: CASSILSDRGNTEAFF. In DNA form, the CDR3 reads TGTGCCAGCTCAATTCTTTCGGACCGGGGGAACACTGAAGCTTTCTTT. The entire variable domain, with the rest obtained from reference TRBV18 and TRBJ1-1, is as follows: NAGVMQNPRHLVRRRGQEARLRCSPMKGHSHVYWYRQLPEEGLKFMVYLQKENIIDESGMPKERFSAEFPKEGPSILRIQQVVRGDSAAYFCASSILSDRGNTEAFFGQGTRLTVV.

V gene TRBV29-1 combines with J gene TRBJ2-2, with 12 bases lining up with TRBD2. V lost 3 bases to trimming and J lost 8 bases; unmatched junction nucleotides: 4. The V gene's germline CDR1 is SQVTM and CDR2 ANQGSEA. This CDR3 is 14 amino acids long. The CDR3 DNA follows: TGCAGCGTTGAGACTAGCGGGAGACCGGGGGAGCTGTTTTTT. This sequence encodes CSVETSGRPGELFF.

This chain connects TRBV5-1 to TRBJ2-6; D is ambiguous. CDR1 is SGHRS and CDR2 is YFSETQ in the germline V gene. The CDR3 extends over 14 amino acids. V dropped 4 bases and J dropped 2 bases, with 7 bases sitting between them. As DNA, the CDR3 is TGCGCCAGCAGCCCGACAACTGGGGCCAACGTCCTGACTTTC. Translating gives CASSPTTGANVLTF.

This chain uses TRBV30 with TRBJ2-7; 10 bases align to TRBD1. There are 13 residues in the CDR3. Germline V gives CDR1 GTSNPN, CDR2 SVGIG (reference sequence). V was pared by 3 bases and J by 9 bases, with 8 bases of the junction left unmatched. The CDR3 here is CAWRGTGAPPQYF. Here the CDR3 DNA reads TGTGCCTGGAGGGGGACAGGGGCCCCCCCGCAGTACTTC.